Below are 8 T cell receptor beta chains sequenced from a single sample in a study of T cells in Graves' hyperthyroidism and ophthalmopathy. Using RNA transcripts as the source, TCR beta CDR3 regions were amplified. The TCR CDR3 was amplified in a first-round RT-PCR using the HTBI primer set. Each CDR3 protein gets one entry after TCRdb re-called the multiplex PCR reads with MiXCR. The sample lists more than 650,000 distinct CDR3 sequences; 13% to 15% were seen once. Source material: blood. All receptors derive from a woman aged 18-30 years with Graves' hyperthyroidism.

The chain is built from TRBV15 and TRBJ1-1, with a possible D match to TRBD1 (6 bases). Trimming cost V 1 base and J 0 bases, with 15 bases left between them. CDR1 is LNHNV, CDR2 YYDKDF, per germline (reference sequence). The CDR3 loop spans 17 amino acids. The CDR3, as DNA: TGTGCCACCAGCAGAGTCGCCAGGGGTCGGGTGAACACTGAAGCTTTCTTT. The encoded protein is CATSRVARGRVNTEAFF.

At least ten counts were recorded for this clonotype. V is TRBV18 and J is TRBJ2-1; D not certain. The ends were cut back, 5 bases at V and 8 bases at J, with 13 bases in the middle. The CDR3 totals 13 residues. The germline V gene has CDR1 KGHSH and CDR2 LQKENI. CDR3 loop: CASSVGYSYEQFF. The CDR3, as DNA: TGTGCCAGCTCAGTGGGCTACAGCTATGAGCAGTTCTTC. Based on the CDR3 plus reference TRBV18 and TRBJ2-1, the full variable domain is NAGVMQNPRHLVRRRGQEARLRCSPMKGHSHVYWYRQLPEEGLKFMVYLQKENIIDESGMPKERFSAEFPKEGPSILRIQQVVRGDSAAYFCASSVGYSYEQFFGPGTRLTVL.

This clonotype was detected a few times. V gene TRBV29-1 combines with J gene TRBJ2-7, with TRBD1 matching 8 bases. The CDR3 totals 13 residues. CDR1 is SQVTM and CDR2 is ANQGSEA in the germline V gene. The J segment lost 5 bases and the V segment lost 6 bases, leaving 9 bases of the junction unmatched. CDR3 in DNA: TGCAGCGTCCCGGGACAGGCTCCCCACGAGCAGTACTTC. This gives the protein CSVPGQAPHEQYF.

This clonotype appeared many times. CDR3 in amino acids: CASSPRRAANEKLFF. In DNA, the CDR3 is TGTGCCAGCTCACCACGCAGGGCGGCTAATGAAAAACTGTTTTTT. The rearrangement links TRBV18 to TRBJ1-4; D perhaps matches TRBD1 (5 bases). V was cut by 1 base and J by 3 bases, with 9 bases left in between. Germline CDR1 KGHSH, CDR2 LQKENI. The CDR3 extends over 15 amino acids.

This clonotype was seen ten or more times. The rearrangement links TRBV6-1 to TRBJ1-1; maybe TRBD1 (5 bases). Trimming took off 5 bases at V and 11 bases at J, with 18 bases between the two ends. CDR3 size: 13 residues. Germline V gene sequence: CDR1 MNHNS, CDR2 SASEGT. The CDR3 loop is CASSNRDVFRAFF. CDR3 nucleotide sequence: TGTGCCAGCAGTAACCGGGACGTTTTTAGGGCTTTCTTT.

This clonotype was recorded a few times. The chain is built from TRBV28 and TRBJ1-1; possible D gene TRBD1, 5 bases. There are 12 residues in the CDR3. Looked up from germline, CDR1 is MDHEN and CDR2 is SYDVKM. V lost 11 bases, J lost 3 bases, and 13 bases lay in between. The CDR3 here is CAAGRGDTEAFF. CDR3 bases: TGTGCCGCGGGGAGGGGTGACACTGAAGCTTTCTTT.

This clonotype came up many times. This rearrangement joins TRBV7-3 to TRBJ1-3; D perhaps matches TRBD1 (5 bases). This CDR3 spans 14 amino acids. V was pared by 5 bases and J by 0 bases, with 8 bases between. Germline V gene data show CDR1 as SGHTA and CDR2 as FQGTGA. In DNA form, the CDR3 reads TGTGCCAGCAGCCCGGGACCCTCTGGAAACACCATATATTTT. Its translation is CASSPGPSGNTIYF. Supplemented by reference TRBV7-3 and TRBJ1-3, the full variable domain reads GAGVSQTPSNKVTEKGKYVELRCDPISGHTALYWYRQSLGQGPEFLIYFQGTGAADDSGLPNDRFFAVRPEGSVSTLKIQRTERGDSAVYLCASSPGPSGNTIYFGEGSWLTVV.

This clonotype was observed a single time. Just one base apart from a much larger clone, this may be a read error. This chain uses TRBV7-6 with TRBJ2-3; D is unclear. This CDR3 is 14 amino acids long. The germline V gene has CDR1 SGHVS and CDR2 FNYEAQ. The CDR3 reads CASSALTVTYTQYF. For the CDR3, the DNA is TGTGCCAGCAGCGCGCTAACCGTCACATATACGCAGTATTTT.